This T cell receptor beta chain was recorded in a study of cytomegalovirus exposure and HLA in healthy donors. Germline V gene data show CDR1 as SEHNR and CDR2 as FQNEAQ (reference sequence). The CDR3 is 15 residues long. The germline V and J ends were trimmed by 3 bases and 2 bases, with 14 bases remaining between them. The PCR was carried out with 60 Vbeta primers and 13 Jbeta primers. Generated by immunoSEQ multiplex PCR, the TCRdb table keeps only in-frame clones and is missing some. The sample has some 130,000 clones, around three quarters seen once. Remarks on this clone: Its antigen is unknown.

Study results and limitations: When presence/absence was analysed, sequencing depth was taken to be roughly uniform across donors.

This sequence originates from a middle-aged man in good health and CMV-seropositive. Source material: PBMCs. The chain recombines TRBV7-9 with TRBJ2-7; tentatively, D is TRBD1 (5 bases). The CDR3: CASSFQQVDPYEQYF. For the CDR3, the DNA is TGTGCCAGCAGCTTTCAACAGGTGGACCCCTACGAGCAGTACTTC. Full variable domain (rest looked up from reference TRBV7-9 and TRBJ2-7): DTGVSQNPRHKITKRGQNVTFRCDPISEHNRLYWYRQTLGQGPEFLTYFQNEAQLEKSRLLSDRFSAERPKGSFSTLEIQRTEQGDSAMYLCASSFQQVDPYEQYFGPGTRLTVT.